This TCR beta chain appears in the sequencing data of a study of cytomegalovirus exposure and HLA in healthy donors. PCR primers comprised 60 Vbeta and 13 Jbeta primers. Sequenced by immunoSEQ multiplex PCR; TCRdb stores in-frame clones only, minus some. The sample holds around 130,000 clones; roughly 70% are singletons and the top ten take over 2%. V gave up 0 bases and J gave up 0 bases, with 6 bases separating them. Per germline, CDR1 SGHTA and CDR2 FQGNSA. This CDR3 has 15 amino acids. The sample was PBMCs. This TCR was sampled from a woman aged 40 to 50 in good health and CMV-seropositive. The V gene is TRBV7-2, the J gene TRBJ1-5; TRBD1 is a possible D gene (5 bases). The CDR3 sequence: CASSLAGGSNQPQHF. The CDR3 DNA reads TGTGCCAGCAGCTTAGCGGGGGGTAGCAATCAGCCCCAGCATTTT.